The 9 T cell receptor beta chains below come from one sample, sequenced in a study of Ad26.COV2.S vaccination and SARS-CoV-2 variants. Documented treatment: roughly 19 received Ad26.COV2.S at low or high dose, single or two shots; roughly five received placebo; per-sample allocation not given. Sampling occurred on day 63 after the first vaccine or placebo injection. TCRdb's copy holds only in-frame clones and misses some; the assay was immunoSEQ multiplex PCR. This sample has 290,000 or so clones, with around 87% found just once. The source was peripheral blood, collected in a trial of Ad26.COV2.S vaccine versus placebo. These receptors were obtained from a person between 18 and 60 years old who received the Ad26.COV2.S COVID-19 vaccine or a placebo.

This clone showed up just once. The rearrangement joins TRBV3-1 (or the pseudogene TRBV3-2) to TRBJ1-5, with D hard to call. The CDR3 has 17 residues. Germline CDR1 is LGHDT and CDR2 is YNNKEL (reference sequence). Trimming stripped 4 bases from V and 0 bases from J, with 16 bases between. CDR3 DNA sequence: TGTGCCAGCAGCCGTTCTCCGGGCCCACTTAGCAATCAGCCCCAGCATTTT. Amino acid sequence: CASSRSPGPLSNQPQHF.

This chain's CDR3 is CASSYGGHQETQYF. The DNA of the CDR3 is TGTGCCAGCAGTTACGGTGGGCACCAAGAGACCCAGTACTTC. This chain uses TRBV6-5 with TRBJ2-5; D is uncertain. With 2 bases removed from V and 0 bases from J, the gap between germline ends came to 7 bases. The CDR3 runs 14 residues. Germline V gene sequence: CDR1 MNHEY, CDR2 SVGAGI.

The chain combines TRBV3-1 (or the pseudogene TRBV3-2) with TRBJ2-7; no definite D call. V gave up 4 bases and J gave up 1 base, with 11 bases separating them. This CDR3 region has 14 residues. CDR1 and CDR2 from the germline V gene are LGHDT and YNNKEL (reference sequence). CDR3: CASSPRISSYEQYF. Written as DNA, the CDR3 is TGTGCCAGCAGCCCGCGTATATCGTCCTACGAGCAGTACTTC.

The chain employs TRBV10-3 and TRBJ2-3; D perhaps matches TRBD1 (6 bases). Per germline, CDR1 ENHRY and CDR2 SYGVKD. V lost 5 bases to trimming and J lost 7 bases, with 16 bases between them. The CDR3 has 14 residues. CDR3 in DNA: TGTGCCATCAGTCCCGGGACAATTGGAAATACGCAGTATTTT. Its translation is CAISPGTIGNTQYF.

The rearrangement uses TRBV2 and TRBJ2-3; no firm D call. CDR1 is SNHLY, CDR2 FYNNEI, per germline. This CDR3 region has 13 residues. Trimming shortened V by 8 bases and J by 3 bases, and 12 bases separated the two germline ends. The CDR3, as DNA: TGTGCCAGCTACATACGCGAAACAGATACGCAGTATTTT. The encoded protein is CASYIRETDTQYF.

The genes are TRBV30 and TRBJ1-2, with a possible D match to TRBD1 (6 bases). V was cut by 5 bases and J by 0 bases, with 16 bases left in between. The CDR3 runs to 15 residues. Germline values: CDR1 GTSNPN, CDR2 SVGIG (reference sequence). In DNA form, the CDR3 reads TGTGCCTGGGGACGGAGGACAGCGACTAACTATGGCTACACCTTC. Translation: CAWGRRTATNYGYTF.

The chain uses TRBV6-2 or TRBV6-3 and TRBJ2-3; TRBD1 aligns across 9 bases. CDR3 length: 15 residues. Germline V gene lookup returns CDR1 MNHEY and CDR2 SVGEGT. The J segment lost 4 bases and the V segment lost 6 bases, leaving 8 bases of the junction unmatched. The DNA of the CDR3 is TGTGCCAGCAGCCCGGACAGGGGTCGGGCAGATACGCAGTATTTT. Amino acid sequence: CASSPDRGRADTQYF.

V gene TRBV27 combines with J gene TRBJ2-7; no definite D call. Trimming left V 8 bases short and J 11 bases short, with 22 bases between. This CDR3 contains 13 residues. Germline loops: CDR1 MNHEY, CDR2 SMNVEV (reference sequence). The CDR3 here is CASGLSPYSMEYF. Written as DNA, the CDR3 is TGTGCCAGCGGTCTATCGCCGTACAGCATGGAGTACTTC.

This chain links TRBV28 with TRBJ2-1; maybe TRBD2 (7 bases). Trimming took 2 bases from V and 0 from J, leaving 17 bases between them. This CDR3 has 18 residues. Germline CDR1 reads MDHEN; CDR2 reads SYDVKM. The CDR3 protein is CASSLDWGGVSSYNEQFF. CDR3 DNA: TGTGCCAGCAGTTTAGACTGGGGGGGCGTAAGCTCCTACAATGAGCAGTTCTTC.